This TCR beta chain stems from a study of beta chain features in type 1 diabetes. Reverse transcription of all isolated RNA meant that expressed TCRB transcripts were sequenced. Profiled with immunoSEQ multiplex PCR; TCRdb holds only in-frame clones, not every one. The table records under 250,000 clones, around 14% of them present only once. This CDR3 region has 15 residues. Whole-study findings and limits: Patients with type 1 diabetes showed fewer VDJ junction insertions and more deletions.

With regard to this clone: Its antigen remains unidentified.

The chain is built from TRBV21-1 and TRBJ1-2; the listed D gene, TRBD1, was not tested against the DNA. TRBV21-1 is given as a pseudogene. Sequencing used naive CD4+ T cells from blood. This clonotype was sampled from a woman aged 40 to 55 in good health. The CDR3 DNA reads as TGTGCCAGCAGCAAAGACGGCAGGGGAAGCTATGGCTACACCTTC. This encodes CASSKDGRGSYGYTF.